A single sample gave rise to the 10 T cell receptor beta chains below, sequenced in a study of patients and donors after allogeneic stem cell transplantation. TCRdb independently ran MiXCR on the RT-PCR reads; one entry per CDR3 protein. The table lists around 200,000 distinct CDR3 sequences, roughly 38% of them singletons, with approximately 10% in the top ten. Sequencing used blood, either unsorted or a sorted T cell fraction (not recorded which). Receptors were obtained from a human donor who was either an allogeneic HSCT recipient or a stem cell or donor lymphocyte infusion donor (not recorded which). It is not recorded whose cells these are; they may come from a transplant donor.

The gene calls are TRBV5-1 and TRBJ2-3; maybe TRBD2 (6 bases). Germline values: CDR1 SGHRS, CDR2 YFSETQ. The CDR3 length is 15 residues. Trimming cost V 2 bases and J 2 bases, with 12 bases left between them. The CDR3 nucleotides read TGCGCCAGCAGCTTCGCGGGGAATCCCACAGATACGCAGTATTTT. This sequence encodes CASSFAGNPTDTQYF. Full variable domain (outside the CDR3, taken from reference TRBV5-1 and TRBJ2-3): KAGVTQTPRYLIKTRGQQVTLSCSPISGHRSVSWYQQTPGQGLQFLFEYFSETQRNKGNFPGRFSGRQFSNSRSEMNVSTLELGDSALYLCASSFAGNPTDTQYFGPGTRLTVL.

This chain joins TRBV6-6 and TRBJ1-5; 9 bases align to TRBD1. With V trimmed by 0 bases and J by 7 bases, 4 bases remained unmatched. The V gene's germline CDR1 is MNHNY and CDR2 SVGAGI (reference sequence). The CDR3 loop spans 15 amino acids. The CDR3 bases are TGTGCCAGCAGTTACTCCGGACAGGGGTCACAGCCCCAGCATTTT. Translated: CASSYSGQGSQPQHF.

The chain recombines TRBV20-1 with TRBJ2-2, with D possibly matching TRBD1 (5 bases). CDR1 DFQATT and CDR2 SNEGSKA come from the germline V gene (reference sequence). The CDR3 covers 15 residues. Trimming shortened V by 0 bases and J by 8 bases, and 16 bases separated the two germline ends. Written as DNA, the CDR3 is TGCAGTGCTAGAGAGGCAGGGTGGTTGCGTGGGGAGCTGTTTTTT. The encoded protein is CSAREAGWLRGELFF.

The CDR3 loop is CASNPRDRVKEQYF. DNA of the CDR3: TGTGCCAGCAATCCCCGGGACAGGGTTAAGGAGCAGTACTTC. This chain joins TRBV28 and TRBJ2-7; 9 bases line up with TRBD1. The CDR3 contains 14 residues. Germline V gene lookup returns CDR1 MDHEN and CDR2 SYDVKM. J was trimmed by 7 bases and V by 7 bases; bases with no gene match: 11.

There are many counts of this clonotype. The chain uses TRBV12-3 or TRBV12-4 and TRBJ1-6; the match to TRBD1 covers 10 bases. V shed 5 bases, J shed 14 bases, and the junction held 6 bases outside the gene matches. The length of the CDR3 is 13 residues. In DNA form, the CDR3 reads TGTGCCAGCAGTCGGGGGGACAGGGGTTCCCTCCACTTT. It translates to CASSRGDRGSLHF.

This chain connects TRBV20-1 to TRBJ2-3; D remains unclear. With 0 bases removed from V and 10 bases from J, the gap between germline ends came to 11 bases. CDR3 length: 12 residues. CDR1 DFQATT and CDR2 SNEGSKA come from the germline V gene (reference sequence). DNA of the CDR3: TGCAGTGCTAGAGAGTCGGCGTCGGCGCAGTATTTT. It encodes CSARESASAQYF.

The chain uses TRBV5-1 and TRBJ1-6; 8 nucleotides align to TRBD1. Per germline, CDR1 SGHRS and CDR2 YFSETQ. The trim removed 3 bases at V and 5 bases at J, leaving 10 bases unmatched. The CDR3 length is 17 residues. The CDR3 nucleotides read TGCGCCAGCAGCTCTCGCGCAGGGGGCGCGAATAATTCACCCCTCCACTTT. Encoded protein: CASSSRAGGANNSPLHF.

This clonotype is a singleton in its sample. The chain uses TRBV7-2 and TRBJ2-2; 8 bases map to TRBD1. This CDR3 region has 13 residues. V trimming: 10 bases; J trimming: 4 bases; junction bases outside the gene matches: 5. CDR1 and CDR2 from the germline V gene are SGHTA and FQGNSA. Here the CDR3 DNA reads TGTGCCACCCGGACAGGGCCCACCGGGGAGCTGTTTTTT. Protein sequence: CATRTGPTGELFF. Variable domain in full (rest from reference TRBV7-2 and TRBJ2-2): GAGVSQSPSNKVTEKGKDVELRCDPISGHTALYWYRQSLGQGLEFLIYFQGNSAPDKSGLPSDRFSAERTGGSVSTLTIQRTQQEDSAVYLCATRTGPTGELFFGEGSRLTVL.

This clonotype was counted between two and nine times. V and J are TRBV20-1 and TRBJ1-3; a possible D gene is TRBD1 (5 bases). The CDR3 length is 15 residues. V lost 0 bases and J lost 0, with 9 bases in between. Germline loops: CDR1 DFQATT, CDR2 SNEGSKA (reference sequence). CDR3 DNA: TGCAGTGCTAGAGATATGGGGGACTCTGGAAACACCATATATTTT. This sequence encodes CSARDMGDSGNTIYF.

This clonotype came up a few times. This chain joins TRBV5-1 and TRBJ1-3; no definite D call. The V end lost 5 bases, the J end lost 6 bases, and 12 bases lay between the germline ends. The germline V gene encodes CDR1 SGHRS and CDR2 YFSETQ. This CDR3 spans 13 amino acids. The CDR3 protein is CASSLPSPNTIYF. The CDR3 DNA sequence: TGCGCCAGCAGTCTACCCTCCCCAAACACCATATATTTT. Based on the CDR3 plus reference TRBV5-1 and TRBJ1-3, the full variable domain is KAGVTQTPRYLIKTRGQQVTLSCSPISGHRSVSWYQQTPGQGLQFLFEYFSETQRNKGNFPGRFSGRQFSNSRSEMNVSTLELGDSALYLCASSLPSPNTIYFGEGSWLTVV.